The following is a TCR beta chain sequence with its context. Profiling relied on immunoSEQ multiplex PCR, and the TCRdb table lists in-frame clones only, not all of them. The table has roughly 230,000 clones, roughly 84% seen once; the top ten hold just over 6.5%. Germline V CDR1 and CDR2: LGHNA, YSLEER. The CDR3 totals 15 residues. The J segment lost 5 bases and the V segment lost 0 bases, leaving 7 bases of the junction unmatched. The data originate from a study of blood T cell repertoires in COVID-19. This TCR was sampled from a woman between 45 and 60 years old who had been exposed to COVID-19. V usage is TRBV4-3 and J usage is TRBJ2-7, with TRBD1 identical over 7 bases. The sample was PBMCs or T cells enriched from blood (not recorded which). The CDR3 DNA reads TGCGCCAGCAGCCAAGAGGGCACAGGGGTCAACGAGCAGTACTTC. Translating gives CASSQEGTGVNEQYF.